This T cell receptor beta chain comes out of a study of cytomegalovirus exposure and HLA in healthy donors. Study in general: Earlier work reported 100 million or so unique TCR beta sequences from approximately 180 million T cells.

This CDR3 region has 14 residues. With V trimmed by 3 bases and J by 5 bases, 4 bases remained unmatched. Germline CDR1 SEHNR, CDR2 FQNEAQ (reference sequence). Comments on this clone: Its antigen remains unknown.

Whole-study results and caveats: Some highly shared sequence variants likely arose as a pipeline artifact. Indistinguishability led to the exclusion of some V segments, TRBV6-2 and TRBV6-3 included.

PCR was performed using 60 Vbeta and 13 Jbeta primers. As processed by the authors: Around 11 million shared chains were among about 80 million unique TCR beta chains counted in a later analysis. Only in-frame clones appear in the TCRdb table, and some are missing; sequencing was by immunoSEQ multiplex PCR. V and J calls and clone size are as listed in that table; D and trimming were resolved from the DNA. The repertoire includes around 110,000 clones, about four fifths of them detected once, and around 1.6% sits in the top ten. The chain is built from TRBV7-9 and TRBJ2-5; TRBD2 matches at 9 bases. This receptor was obtained from a woman between 18 and 29 years old in good health and CMV-seronegative. Sequencing was carried out using PBMCs. CDR3 coding DNA: TGTGCCAGCAGCTTGGCGGGGGGGCAGGAGACCCAGTACTTC. Translating gives CASSLAGGQETQYF.